The T cell receptor beta chain described here comes from a study of human T cells and chemical hapten exposure. Study conclusions and caveats: Expanded TCRs showed more large CDR3 clusters than pre-sensitization or healthy control sets.

TCRdb fed the RACE reads into MiXCR, producing one record per CDR3 protein. The sample has some 400,000 distinct CDR3 sequences, 5% to 6.5% seen once. This clonotype occurred a few times. Its target is not known. Germline CDR1 SGDLS, CDR2 YYNGEE. Trimming stripped 0 bases from V and 0 bases from J, with 8 bases between. The CDR3 runs 15 residues. Time point denoted: pre-sensitization, week 0. As to treatment: therapeutic diphenylcyclopropenone sensitization with weekly scalp DPC. The sequence was obtained from a woman between 45 and 65 years old with alopecia areata. Some clones in this sample may be carry-over from other donors' samples. The sample in question was whole blood, obtained in connection with sensitization to the hapten diphenylcyclopropenone (DPC). The J gene is TRBJ2-3, the V gene TRBV9, with D maybe TRBD2 (6 bases). CDR3 nucleotide sequence: TGTGCCAGCAGCGTAGGGGCGGGAAGCACAGATACGCAGTATTTT. Translation gives CASSVGAGSTDTQYF.